The sequence of this T cell receptor (beta chain) was determined in a study of OX40 agonist ivuxolimab in advanced cancers. Broader study findings: Both CD4+ and CD8+ T cell populations in blood had undergone clonal expansion by week 6 at 0.1 to 3.0 mg/kg. Some of the nonresponding patients also showed low levels of normalized T-cell clonal expansion.

Method: immunoSEQ multiplex PCR; TCRdb's copy keeps in-frame clones and lacks some. The sample has around 40,000 clones, 70% to 90% seen once. The germline V gene has CDR1 SGHNT and CDR2 YENEEA. The CDR3 is 15 residues long. With V trimmed by 3 bases and J by 4 bases, 2 bases remained unmatched. Autoimmune disease history or systemic immunosuppression barred patients. This clone has a single count. As yet, its antigen is unknown. The sample consisted of CD4+ or CD8+ T cells sorted from blood, taken in a trial of the OX40 agonist ivuxolimab. This sequence joins TRBV11-3 and TRBJ2-2; 10 bases are shared with TRBD2. This receptor was identified in an adult with an advanced solid tumor such as melanoma, head and neck, liver or kidney cancer. The CDR3 loop reads CASSFSGRATGELFF. In nucleotides, the CDR3 is TGTGCCAGCAGCTTCAGCGGGAGGGCCACCGGGGAGCTGTTTTTT.